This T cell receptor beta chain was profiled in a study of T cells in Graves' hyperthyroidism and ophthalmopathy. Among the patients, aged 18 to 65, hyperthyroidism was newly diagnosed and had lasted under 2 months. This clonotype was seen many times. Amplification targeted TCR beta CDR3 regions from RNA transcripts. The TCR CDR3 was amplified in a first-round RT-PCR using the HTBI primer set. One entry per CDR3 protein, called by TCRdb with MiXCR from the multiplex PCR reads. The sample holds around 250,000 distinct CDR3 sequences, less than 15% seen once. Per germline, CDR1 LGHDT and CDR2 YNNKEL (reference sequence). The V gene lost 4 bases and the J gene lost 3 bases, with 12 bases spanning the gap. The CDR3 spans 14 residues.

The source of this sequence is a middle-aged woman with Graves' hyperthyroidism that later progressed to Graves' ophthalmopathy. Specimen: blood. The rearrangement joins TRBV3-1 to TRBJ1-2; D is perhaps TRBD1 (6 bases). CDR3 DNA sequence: TGTGCCAGCAGCCGTGTCGGGACATACTATGGCTACACCTTC. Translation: CASSRVGTYYGYTF. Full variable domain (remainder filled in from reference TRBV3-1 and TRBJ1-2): DTAVSQTPKYLVTQMGNDKSIKCEQNLGHDTMYWYKQDSKKFLKIMFSYNNKELIINETVPNRFSPKSPDKAHLNLHINSLELGDSAVYFCASSRVGTYYGYTFGSGTRLTVV.